This entry lists 10 T cell receptor beta chains sequenced from one sample in a study of blood T cell repertoires in COVID-19 (dated by TCRdb to about 2020). The library was made by the immunoSEQ multiplex PCR assay. Entries here come from immuneACCESS through TCRdb and include only in-frame sequences with V and J called. Some clones fail to appear in such tables; in the studies checked, an unresolved V gene covers under half of the shortfall, and the cause of the remainder is unknown. The sample profile shows about 50,000 clones; around nine tenths of them were found once. Clones ranked in the top ten supply 8.5% to 10% of the sample. The sequenced sample consisted of peripheral blood. All receptors derive from a woman at least 80 years old with acute or convalescent COVID-19.

A note on this clone: The junction differs from germline at one of its ends, possibly a read error. This CDR3 is CASSFHRTGTSSNEQYF. As DNA, the CDR3 is TGTGCCAGCAGCTTTCACCGAACCGGGACTAGCTCCAACGAGCAGTACTTC. The chain links TRBV5-5 to TRBJ2-7, with 9 bases matching TRBD2. Germline V gene data show CDR1 as SGHKS and CDR2 as YYEKEE (reference sequence). The CDR3 is 17 residues long. Supplemented by reference TRBV5-5 and TRBJ2-7, the full variable domain reads DAGVTQSPTHLIKTRGQQVTLRCSPISGHKSVSWYQQVLGQGPQFIFQYYEKEERGRGNFPDRFSARQFPNYSSELNVNALLLGDSALYLCASSFHRTGTSSNEQYFGPGTRLTVT.

The V call is TRBV7-9, the J call TRBJ2-3, with TRBD1 matching over 7 bases. Germline V CDR1 and CDR2: SEHNR, FQNEAQ (reference sequence). The V and J ends lost 4 bases and 0 bases, in that order; junction bases with no gene match: 4. The CDR3 length is 15 residues. The CDR3 DNA sequence: TGTGCCAGCAGCTCCGACAGGGCAAGCACAGATACGCAGTATTTT. Amino acids: CASSSDRASTDTQYF.

The V and J genes are TRBV27 and TRBJ1-6, with D perhaps TRBD1 (5 bases). The CDR3 extends over 15 amino acids. The V end lost 5 bases, the J end lost 0 bases, and 8 bases lay between the germline ends. Per the germline V gene, CDR1 is MNHEY and CDR2 is SMNVEV (reference sequence). CDR3: CASSLRDSYNSPLHF. The DNA for the CDR3 is TGTGCCAGCAGTCTCAGGGACTCCTATAATTCACCCCTCCACTTT.

The rearrangement links TRBV19 to TRBJ1-5; D unclear. Per the germline V gene, CDR1 is LNHDA and CDR2 is SQIVND (reference sequence). The V and J ends lost 6 bases and 1 base respectively, with 13 bases between them. The CDR3 runs 15 residues. This CDR3 is CASRSEGRSNQPQHF. The CDR3 DNA reads as TGTGCCAGTAGATCCGAGGGTCGGAGCAATCAGCCCCAGCATTTT.

The V gene is TRBV6-6, the J gene TRBJ2-4; TRBD2 might be the D (5 bases). CDR1 is MNHNY, CDR2 SVGAGI, per germline (reference sequence). This CDR3 is built from 16 residues. The ends were cut back, 5 bases at V and 10 bases at J, with 24 bases in the middle. The CDR3 DNA is TGTGCCAGCAGTAGGACGTTTAGGGCGGGCCCCTCTATTCAGTACTTC. Translating gives CASSRTFRAGPSIQYF.

The genes are TRBV28 and TRBJ2-3; 7 bases align to TRBD2. CDR3 length: 14 amino acids. The V segment lost 5 bases and the J segment 2 bases; nucleotides outside the gene matches: 4. Germline V gives CDR1 MDHEN, CDR2 SYDVKM. The CDR3 region is CASSSGTFTDTQYF. CDR3 DNA: TGTGCCAGCAGTAGCGGGACCTTCACAGATACGCAGTATTTT.

The gene calls are TRBV11-3 and TRBJ2-1; 11 positions agree with TRBD2. From germline, CDR1 is SGHNT and CDR2 YENEEA. Trimming removed 8 bases from V and 3 bases from J; junction bases left unmatched: 12. The CDR3 contains 17 residues. CDR3 bases: TGTGCCAGCGGGCGGACCTTAGCGGGAGGGTACTACAATGAGCAGTTCTTC. It yields the protein CASGRTLAGGYYNEQFF.

This chain connects TRBV11-3 to TRBJ2-2; D possibly corresponds to TRBD2 (5 bases). Germline V gene sequence: CDR1 SGHNT, CDR2 YENEEA. V lost 0 bases and J 5 bases, leaving 13 bases between the germline ends. The CDR3 runs to 16 residues. The CDR3 DNA reads TGTGCCAGCAGCTTAGAGAGGGTTTGGGGAACCGGGGAGCTGTTTTTT. Translated: CASSLERVWGTGELFF.

The rearrangement links TRBV2 to TRBJ1-2; 7 bases agree with TRBD1. The J segment lost 7 bases and the V segment lost 8 bases, leaving 7 bases of the junction unmatched. The length of the CDR3 is 12 residues. The germline V gene has CDR1 SNHLY and CDR2 FYNNEI. The CDR3 nucleotides read TGTGCCAGCTCCACAGGGGCTGGTGGCTACACCTTC. Protein product: CASSTGAGGYTF.

V is TRBV7-8 and J is TRBJ2-1; 10 nucleotides line up with TRBD2. The CDR3 consists of 17 residues. The junction had 11 bases not matched to a gene; V was cut back by 1 base and J by 8 bases. Germline lookup yields CDR1 SGHVS and CDR2 FQNEAQ. The DNA for the CDR3 is TGTGCCAGCAGCTTAGTAGAGCGGGAGGGCCTCCCTGATGAGCAGTTCTTC. Encoded protein: CASSLVEREGLPDEQFF.